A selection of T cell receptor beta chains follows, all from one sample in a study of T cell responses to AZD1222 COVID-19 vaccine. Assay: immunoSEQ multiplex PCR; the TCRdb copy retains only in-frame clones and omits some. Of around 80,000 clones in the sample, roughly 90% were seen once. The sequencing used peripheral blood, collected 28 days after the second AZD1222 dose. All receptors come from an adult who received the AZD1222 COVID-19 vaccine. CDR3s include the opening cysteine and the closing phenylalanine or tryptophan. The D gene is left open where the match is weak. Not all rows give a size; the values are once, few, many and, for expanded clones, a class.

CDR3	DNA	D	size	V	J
CATLAGGNTGELFF	TGTGCCACACTAGCGGGAGGGAACACCGGGGAGCTGTTTTTT	TRBD2	.	TRBV7-8	TRBJ2-2
CASTKQRNTEAFF	TGTGCCAGCACAAAACAGCGAAACACTGAAGCTTTCTTT	.	.	TRBV12-3/TRBV12-4	TRBJ1-1
CASSQGRTYSGANVLTF	TGTGCCAGCAGCCAGGGAAGAACCTACTCTGGGGCCAACGTCCTGACTTTC	.	.	TRBV3-1/TRBV3-2	TRBJ2-6
CASSSQGAYQPQHF	TGTGCCAGCAGTTCTCAGGGGGCATATCAGCCCCAGCATTTT	TRBD1	.	TRBV27	TRBJ1-5
CASSWGVYNEQFF	TGTGCCAGCAGCTGGGGGGTCTACAATGAGCAGTTCTTC	.	.	TRBV7-2	TRBJ2-1
CASSLVGGTGYTEAFF	TGCGCCAGCAGCTTGGTGGGTGGGACAGGATACACTGAAGCTTTCTTT	TRBD1	.	TRBV5-1	TRBJ1-1
CSASGGQTSDTQYF	TGCAGTGCTAGTGGGGGACAGACGTCAGATACGCAGTATTTT	TRBD1	.	TRBV20-1	TRBJ2-3
CAISEGQGGQPQHF	TGTGCCATCAGTGAGGGGCAGGGAGGTCAGCCCCAGCATTTT	.	.	TRBV10-3	TRBJ1-5
CATSDLLGELFF	TGTGCCACCAGTGATTTACTAGGGGAGCTGTTTTTT	.	.	TRBV24-1	TRBJ2-2
CASSRGEGQVNTIYF	TGTGCCAGCAGCCGCGGCGAGGGTCAAGTAAACACCATATATTTT	.	.	TRBV7-9	TRBJ1-3
CSSIGTANTGELFF	TGCAGCTCCATCGGCACAGCGAACACCGGGGAGCTGTTTTTT	.	.	TRBV29-1	TRBJ2-2
CASSLGPGNTIYF	TGTGCCAGCAGTTTGGGACCTGGAAACACCATATATTTT	.	.	TRBV12-3/TRBV12-4	TRBJ1-3
CATWDRGYGYTF	TGTGCCACCTGGGACAGGGGCTATGGCTACACCTTC	TRBD1	.	TRBV19	TRBJ1-2
CASRPTGIDYEQYF	TGTGCCAGCAGACCCACAGGGATCGACTACGAGCAGTACTTC	.	.	TRBV28	TRBJ2-7
CASSPTGSGNTIYF	TGTGCCAGCAGCCCGACGGGCTCTGGAAACACCATATATTTT	.	.	TRBV9	TRBJ1-3
CASSFGPYNEQFF	TGTGCCAGCAGCTTCGGGCCTTACAATGAGCAGTTCTTC	.	.	TRBV5-4	TRBJ2-1
CASSQDIGAGRPYEQYF	TGTGCCAGCAGCCAAGATATCGGAGCGGGCCGGCCCTACGAGCAGTACTTC	.	few	TRBV4-2	TRBJ2-7
CASSPSLAGNQPQHF	TGTGCCAGCTCACCCTCCTTGGCTGGCAATCAGCCCCAGCATTTT	.	.	TRBV18	TRBJ1-5
CASSKSGTETYEQYF	TGTGCCAGCAGCAAATCCGGGACGGAGACCTACGAGCAGTACTTC	.	.	TRBV7-2	TRBJ2-7
CASSPRLAGMYNEQFF	TGTGCCAGCAGCCCCCGACTAGCGGGAATGTACAATGAGCAGTTCTTC	TRBD2	.	TRBV9	TRBJ2-1
CASSSGLASYNEQFF	TGTGCCAGCAGCTCCGGACTAGCGTCCTACAATGAGCAGTTCTTC	TRBD2	.	TRBV11-3	TRBJ2-1
CATRGDSGNTIYF	TGTGCCACCAGAGGAGACTCTGGAAACACCATATATTTT	.	.	TRBV15	TRBJ1-3
CASRGQTGSRGAGELFF	TGTGCCAGCAGAGGACAGACCGGGTCCAGAGGGGCCGGGGAGCTGTTTTTT	.	.	TRBV28	TRBJ2-2
CASSLPRWNTEAFF	TGTGCCAGCAGTTTACCTCGATGGAACACTGAAGCTTTCTTT	.	.	TRBV28	TRBJ1-1
CASSRMTERGNTIYF	TGTGCCAGCAGCCGTATGACGGAAAGGGGAAACACCATATATTTT	.	.	TRBV9	TRBJ1-3
CASSRADSYNEQFF	TGCGCCAGCAGTAGAGCGGATTCCTACAATGAGCAGTTCTTC	.	.	TRBV10-1	TRBJ2-1
CATRQGLNTEAFF	TGCGCCACTCGACAGGGCTTGAACACTGAAGCTTTCTTT	TRBD1	.	TRBV10-1	TRBJ1-1
CASTGDSRYGYTF	TGTGCCAGCACAGGGGACAGTCGCTATGGCTACACCTTC	TRBD1	.	TRBV2	TRBJ1-2
CAWAGTGAYNSPLHF	TGTGCCTGGGCCGGGACAGGGGCCTATAATTCACCCCTCCACTTT	TRBD1	once	TRBV30	TRBJ1-6
CASRSTGGATNEKLFF	TGTGCCAGCAGATCCACAGGGGGCGCAACTAATGAAAAACTGTTTTTT	TRBD1	few	TRBV6-6	TRBJ1-4
CASSSSALSYEQYF	TGTGCCAGCAGCTCTAGCGCGCTCTCCTACGAGCAGTACTTC	.	.	TRBV9	TRBJ2-7
CASSLDQNNEQFF	TGCGCCAGCAGCTTAGACCAGAACAATGAGCAGTTCTTC	.	.	TRBV5-1	TRBJ2-1
CASSQVRGTEAFF	TGTGCCAGCAGTCAAGTGAGGGGCACTGAAGCTTTCTTT	.	.	TRBV11-2	TRBJ1-1
CASSFSVGTTNEKLFF	TGTGCCAGCAGCTTTTCGGTAGGCACAACTAATGAAAAACTGTTTTTT	.	.	TRBV7-9	TRBJ1-4
CASSFFGEDTQYF	TGTGCCAGCAGCTTCTTTGGAGAAGATACGCAGTATTTT	.	.	TRBV7-6	TRBJ2-3
CASSEAGPSGEKLFF	TGTGCCAGCAGTGAAGCAGGGCCGTCGGGCGAAAAACTGTTTTTT	.	.	TRBV6-1	TRBJ1-4
CATSIGTGSSGRSSYNEQFF	TGTGCCACCAGCATAGGGACAGGGAGTAGCGGGAGATCGTCCTACAATGAGCAGTTCTTC	.	.	TRBV15	TRBJ2-1
CASSQDLERERRQYF	TGTGCCAGCAGCCAAGATCTTGAGCGGGAGCGTAGGCAGTATTTT	TRBD2	.	TRBV3-1/TRBV3-2	TRBJ2-3
CASSEWGTGPYEQYF	TGTGCCAGCAGTGAATGGGGGACAGGGCCCTACGAGCAGTACTTC	TRBD1	few	TRBV6-1	TRBJ2-7
CASSNRDRNTGELFF	TGTGCCAGCAGCAACCGGGACAGAAACACCGGGGAGCTGTTTTTT	TRBD1	.	TRBV11-3	TRBJ2-2
CASSQGYENSPLHF	TGCGCCAGCAGCCAAGGATATGAAAATTCACCCCTCCACTTT	.	.	TRBV4-3	TRBJ1-6
CATGGTGGGYEQYF	TGTGCCACCGGAGGGACAGGGGGTGGCTACGAGCAGTACTTC	TRBD1	.	TRBV24-1	TRBJ2-7
CASGRGTDYGYTF	TGTGCCAGCGGGAGAGGGACAGACTATGGCTACACCTTC	TRBD1	.	TRBV6-5	TRBJ1-2
CASSLATGNTEAFF	TGCGCCAGCAGCTTGGCGACAGGAAACACTGAAGCTTTCTTT	.	.	TRBV5-1	TRBJ1-1
CASSSGTVNQPQHF	TGTGCCAGCAGTTCCGGGACCGTGAATCAGCCCCAGCATTTT	.	.	TRBV28	TRBJ1-5
CASSLSGSYEQYF	TGTGCCAGCAGCTTAAGCGGGTCTTACGAGCAGTACTTC	.	.	TRBV11-3	TRBJ2-7
CASSRGRLQGAEAFF	TGTGCCAGCAGCCGCGGCAGGCTACAGGGGGCTGAAGCTTTCTTT	TRBD1	.	TRBV7-2	TRBJ1-1
CASSLDPVVNEQYF	TGTGCCAGCAGCTTAGATCCGGTAGTCAACGAGCAGTACTTC	.	.	TRBV11-2	TRBJ2-7
CASSWDRDAYEQYF	TGTGCCAGCAGTTGGGACAGGGACGCCTACGAGCAGTACTTC	TRBD1	.	TRBV2	TRBJ2-7
CASSIPGQALRDGTGELFF	TGTGCCAGCAGTATTCCGGGACAGGCTTTGCGGGATGGCACCGGGGAGCTGTTTTTT	TRBD1	.	TRBV28	TRBJ2-2
CASSLKVTSSYEQYF	TGTGCCAGCAGTTTGAAGGTGACTAGCTCCTACGAGCAGTACTTC	.	.	TRBV27	TRBJ2-7
CASSLASSGANVLTF	TGTGCCAGCAGCTTGGCCAGCTCTGGGGCCAACGTCCTGACTTTC	.	.	TRBV5-5	TRBJ2-6
CASRVLGIQETQYF	TGTGCCAGCAGGGTGCTGGGGATCCAAGAGACCCAGTACTTC	.	.	TRBV2	TRBJ2-5
CASIEGGTEAFF	TGTGCCAGCATCGAAGGGGGTACTGAAGCTTTCTTT	.	.	TRBV12-3/TRBV12-4	TRBJ1-1
CASSNGGSGAYEQYF	TGTGCCAGCTCTAACGGAGGTAGCGGCGCCTACGAGCAGTACTTC	.	.	TRBV2	TRBJ2-7
CASSEAGGDQPQHF	TGTGCCAGCAGTGAAGCGGGGGGCGATCAGCCCCAGCATTTT	.	.	TRBV6-1	TRBJ1-5
CAISEQEGGGYEQYF	TGTGCCATCAGTGAGCAGGAGGGAGGAGGCTACGAGCAGTACTTC	.	.	TRBV10-3	TRBJ2-7
CASRLPTGPYEQYF	TGTGCCAGCAGACTACCGACAGGACCCTACGAGCAGTACTTC	.	.	TRBV28	TRBJ2-7
CASSPQGAGSNSPLHF	TGTGCCAGCAGTCCCCAAGGAGCGGGGAGTAATTCACCCCTCCACTTT	.	.	TRBV27	TRBJ1-6